The rows below give T cell receptor beta chains drawn from one sample of a study of OX40 agonist ivuxolimab in advanced cancers. The table came from immunoSEQ multiplex PCR; TCRdb's copy has only in-frame clones and leaves some out. In the table there are about 18,000 clones, about 88% of which are singletons. The sequencing used CD4+ or CD8+ T cells sorted from blood, collected in a trial of the OX40 agonist ivuxolimab. The receptors stem from an adult with an advanced solid tumor such as melanoma, head and neck, liver or kidney cancer. Both conserved end residues are part of each CDR3. The D gene is left open where the match is weak. Size is omitted from some rows. Given values are once, few, many or a class for expanded clones.

.	.	17	TRBV11-1	TRBJ2-5	TGTGCCAGCAGCTCCCCGAAAGCGGCTTGGGCAGGCGAGACCCAGTACTTC	CASSSPKAAWAGETQYF
TRBD2	.	21	TRBV6-7	TRBJ2-3	TGTGCCAGCAGTTACTCGGGGAGGGCTAGCGGGGATTACCTTAGGGCAGATACGCAGTATTTT	CASSYSGRASGDYLRADTQYF
.	.	13	TRBV7-3	TRBJ2-7	TGTGCCAGCAGCGTATACAGGGATTACGAGCAGTACTTC	CASSVYRDYEQYF
.	.	13	TRBV14	TRBJ1-2	TGTGCCAGCAGCCACAGGAATAACTATGGCTACACCTTC	CASSHRNNYGYTF
.	few	13	TRBV30	TRBJ1-1	TGTGCCTGGACGGGACTGATGAACACTGAAGCTTTCTTT	CAWTGLMNTEAFF
.	.	13	TRBV4-2	TRBJ2-3	TGTGCCAGCAGCCAAGAGAAAACAGATACGCAGTATTTT	CASSQEKTDTQYF
.	once	11	TRBV7-9	TRBJ2-1	TGTGCCAGCAGCCTAGGGGTAGAGCAGTTCTTC	CASSLGVEQFF
TRBD1	once	15	TRBV7-9	TRBJ2-7	TGTGCCAGCAGACCCGACAGGGGGCCGGGGTACGAGCAGTACTTC	CASRPDRGPGYEQYF
TRBD1	once	15	TRBV29-1	TRBJ1-2	TGCAGCGTTGACCAGCTGACAGGACAGGGCTATGGCTACACCTTC	CSVDQLTGQGYGYTF
.	.	14	TRBV6-5	TRBJ2-7	TGTGCCAGCAGCGACGGGGGATTGTACTACGAGCAGTACTTC	CASSDGGLYYEQYF
.	.	13	TRBV7-9	TRBJ2-7	TGTGCCAGCAGCCCTAGACAGTCGGACGAGCAGTACTTC	CASSPRQSDEQYF
.	.	13	TRBV7-2	TRBJ2-7	TGTGCCAGCAGTCCTGGACACGGCTACGAGCAGTACTTC	CASSPGHGYEQYF
TRBD1	.	14	TRBV23-1	TRBJ1-5	TGCGCCAGTGCGCGGGACAGGGGCGGTCAGCCCCAGCATTTT	CASARDRGGQPQHF
TRBD2	.	18	TRBV5-8	TRBJ2-7	TGTGCCAGCAGCTCTCCCGGGGGACTACCCCTCTGGGGCTACGAGCAGTACTTC	CASSSPGGLPLWGYEQYF
.	.	16	TRBV7-9	TRBJ2-2	TGTGCCAGCAACCTACCGGAGGGAGCGGGCGTCGGGGAGCTGTTTTTT	CASNLPEGAGVGELFF
TRBD2	.	18	TRBV9	TRBJ2-1	TGTGCCAGCAGCGTTAGCGGGGGGCCCTCAAGCTCCTACAATGAGCAGTTCTTC	CASSVSGGPSSSYNEQFF
TRBD1	.	16	TRBV5-1	TRBJ1-1	TGCGCCAGCAGCTTGTGGGGGGACAGGGTCGGCACTGAAGCTTTCTTT	CASSLWGDRVGTEAFF
.	.	13	TRBV25-1	TRBJ2-7	TGTGCCAGCAGTGCGGGTTTTGCGTACGAGCAGTACTTC	CASSAGFAYEQYF